Below, 5 T cell receptor beta chains from the same sample are listed, as sequenced in a study of blood T cells in healthy people across ages. A second PCR, run for roughly 7 to 11 cycles, used a sample-barcoded 5' primer plus a J-beta primer mix. From the 5' RACE reads, TCRdb called clonotypes with MiXCR, one entry per CDR3 protein. The sample has 600,000 or so distinct CDR3 sequences, roughly 30% seen once. What was sequenced was blood. Receptors were obtained from a woman aged 80 or over in good health.

The J gene is TRBJ1-4, the V gene TRBV29-1; D ambiguous. The CDR3 loop spans 13 amino acids. Trimming took off 2 bases at V and 3 bases at J, with 7 bases between the two ends. Germline V gene lookup returns CDR1 SQVTM and CDR2 ANQGSEA. The CDR3 is CSVERDPNEKLFF. The CDR3 bases are TGCAGCGTTGAACGGGATCCTAATGAAAAACTGTTTTTT. The full variable domain, its missing parts supplied by reference TRBV29-1 and TRBJ1-4, is SAVISQKPSRDICQRGTSLTIQCQVDSQVTMMFWYRQQPGQSLTLIATANQGSEATYESGFVIDKFPISRPNLTFSTLTVSNMSPEDSSIYLCSVERDPNEKLFFGSGTQLSVL.

This clonotype was seen at least ten times. Here the CDR3 DNA reads TGTGCCAGCAGTTTAAGACCGGAGGCCCTCTCTGGGGCCAACGTCCTGACTTTC. Translated, it gives CASSLRPEALSGANVLTF. The rearrangement uses TRBV27 and TRBJ2-6; weak D call: TRBD2 (5 bases). This CDR3 spans 18 amino acids. From germline, CDR1 is MNHEY and CDR2 SMNVEV (reference sequence). V was trimmed by 2 bases and J by 0 bases, leaving 14 bases between them.

The table lists this clonotype with a few counts. The chain couples TRBV2 to TRBJ1-5; 7 bases align to TRBD1. J gave up 4 bases and V 7 bases, and 4 bases lay outside the gene matches. The CDR3 sequence is 13 residues long. CDR1 and CDR2 from the germline V gene are SNHLY and FYNNEI. This CDR3 reads CASTHRGNQPQHF. The DNA for the CDR3 is TGTGCCAGCACCCACAGGGGAAATCAGCCCCAGCATTTT.

This clonotype was counted many times. The chain has TRBV20-1 and TRBJ1-2; 9 bases map to TRBD1. Germline CDR1 reads DFQATT; CDR2 reads SNEGSKA (reference sequence). V shed 7 bases and J 4 bases; nucleotides not matched to a gene: 7. This CDR3 has 13 residues. The DNA for the CDR3 is TGCAGTGACGGGACAGGGACAGCCTATGGCTACACCTTC. Translation gives CSDGTGTAYGYTF.

The sample holds many counts of this clonotype. The chain is built from TRBV18 and TRBJ1-6, with D unclear. Germline loops: CDR1 KGHSH, CDR2 LQKENI. Deletions cut 0 bases from V and 1 base from J, with 13 bases between. The CDR3 length is 18 residues. In nucleotides, the CDR3 is TGTGCCAGCTCACCACCATACGGGTCAGAATCCTATAATTCACCCCTCCACTTT. It is translated as CASSPPYGSESYNSPLHF.